A single sample is the source of the 6 T cell receptor beta chains below, sequenced in a study of blood T cell repertoires in COVID-19. The data were produced by immunoSEQ multiplex PCR, yet TCRdb's version contains in-frame clones alone and is incomplete. The data contain about 100,000 clones, roughly 79% of them singletons. Input material: peripheral blood. The receptors were sampled from a woman aged 65 to 85 with acute or convalescent COVID-19.

Here the CDR3 reads CASSPPGLAGGRAYF. In nucleotides, the CDR3 is TGTGCCAGCAGTCCACCGGGACTAGCGGGGGGCAGGGCGTACTTC. The V gene is TRBV6-5, the J gene TRBJ2-5; TRBD2 matches at 15 bases. Trimming at V came to 5 bases and at J to 13 bases, leaving 11 bases not matched to a gene. This CDR3 spans 15 amino acids. Germline V gene lookup returns CDR1 MNHEY and CDR2 SVGAGI.

V gene TRBV7-3 combines with J gene TRBJ2-1, with 13 bases identical to TRBD2. This CDR3 is 15 amino acids long. Losses at the gene ends were 5 bases for V and 7 bases for J; bases not matched to a gene: 5. Germline values: CDR1 SGHTA, CDR2 FQGTGA. DNA of the CDR3: TGTGCCAGCAGCCCGACTAGCGGGGGGCGTAATGAGCAGTTCTTC. Translation: CASSPTSGGRNEQFF.

Note on this clone: Sequence at one end of the junction differs from germline and may be a read error. The chain employs TRBV5-1 and TRBJ1-4; TRBD1 might be the D (5 bases). In germline, CDR1 is SGHRS, CDR2 YFSETQ. The CDR3 has 14 amino acids. CDR3 protein: CATSYGPGVEKLFF. The CDR3 DNA sequence: TGCGCCACCAGCTACGGACCGGGGGTTGAAAAACTGTTTTTT.

The genes are TRBV7-9 and TRBJ2-5; TRBD1 might be the D (5 bases). Deletions cut 2 bases from V and 2 bases from J, with 15 bases between. Germline V gene data show CDR1 as SEHNR and CDR2 as FQNEAQ (reference sequence). This CDR3 contains 16 residues. The CDR3 DNA sequence: TGTGCCAGCAGCTTATCTCGTGGCAGGGCGCAAGAGACCCAGTACTTC. As protein: CASSLSRGRAQETQYF.

This chain uses TRBV7-2 with TRBJ1-3; D unresolved. Trimming removed 4 bases at V and 4 bases at J, with 14 bases between. Germline assignment: CDR1 SGHTA and CDR2 FQGNSA. This CDR3 is 15 amino acids long. Written as DNA, the CDR3 is TGTGCCAGCAGCTCCCAATCCCTTGGCGGAAACACCATATATTTT. Translating it yields CASSSQSLGGNTIYF.

This chain joins TRBV6-5 and TRBJ1-1; no reliable D call. The CDR3 is 15 amino acids. Germline CDR1 reads MNHEY; CDR2 reads SVGAGI. Deletions cut 6 bases from V and 0 bases from J, with 14 bases between. CDR3 in amino acids: CASSRATRLNTEAFF. Written as DNA, the CDR3 is TGTGCCAGCAGCCGCGCGACAAGGCTGAACACTGAAGCTTTCTTT.